One sample yielded the 26 T cell receptor beta chains listed below, sequenced in a study of vaccination and CD4 T cells after COVID-19 (dated by TCRdb to between 2021 and 2024). The library relied on PCR. Sequenced on an Illumina iSeq 100. DNA from cultured CD4+ T cells underwent TCR sequencing with the Oncomine TCR Beta short-read assay at the Johns Hopkins FTIC core. The public reads were quality trimmed at Q25 with fastp and then assembled into clones with MiXCR by TCRdb, keeping productive beta chains. All rows with the same CDR3 protein become a single entry with the most common DNA and genes. In all, the sample holds roughly 9,000 distinct CDR3 sequences, and approximately 58% of those were seen once. Roughly 26% of the sample is taken by the ten largest. Antigens of these TCRs are unknown. The treatment or condition label, as the study defines it: approximately nine-day PBMC culture with coronavirus spike peptide pools or control peptides (ViraFEST assay).

Sequenced material: CD4+ T cells from blood, cultured in vitro. These receptors were obtained from a human donor who had recovered from COVID-19.

This clonotype was picked up one time. The chain is built from TRBV21-1 and TRBJ2-5; the table calls TRBD1, which could not be checked here. TRBV21-1 is flagged as a pseudogene. This CDR3 is 15 amino acids long. CDR3 bases: TGTGCCAGCAGCAAACCACAGGGGGCGGGTGAGACCCAGTACTTC. Translated: CASSKPQGAGETQYF.

This clonotype was picked up one time. The J gene is TRBJ2-6, the V gene TRBV20-1, with D perhaps given as TRBD1 or TRBD2 (6 bases each). The CDR3 is made up of 16 amino acids. CDR1 DFQATT and CDR2 SNEGSKA come from the germline V gene (reference sequence). V was clipped by 2 bases and J by 3 bases, with 14 bases between them. CDR3 protein: CSARPLGGGGANVLTF. The CDR3 coding sequence is TGCAGTGCTAGACCCCTAGGGGGAGGTGGGGCCAACGTCCTGACTTTC.

This clonotype qualifies as medium-sized. CDR3 residues: CSAVGEGESPLHF. For the CDR3, the DNA is TGCAGTGCGGTGGGGGAGGGTGAGTCACCCCTCCACTTT. This rearrangement joins TRBV20-1 to TRBJ1-6; D perhaps matches TRBD1 (5 bases). The V end lost 6 bases, the J end lost 10 bases, and 16 bases lay between the germline ends. Germline CDR1 reads DFQATT; CDR2 reads SNEGSKA (reference sequence). The CDR3 runs 13 residues.

This chain links TRBV7-2 with TRBJ1-5; a possible D gene is TRBD1 (5 bases). This CDR3 has 15 amino acids. The V gene's germline CDR1 is SGHTA and CDR2 FQGNSA. Trimming left V 5 bases short and J 7 bases short, with 18 bases between. As DNA, the CDR3 is TGTGCCAGCAGCCTCGAAATGGGCAGGGAACAGCCCCAGCATTTT. Residues: CASSLEMGREQPQHF.

As concerns this clonotype: A much larger clone is a single base away; this may be a read error. The V call is TRBV28, the J call TRBJ1-2, with D uncertain. Trimming pared 6 bases from V and 2 bases from J, leaving 1 base between. The CDR3 runs 10 residues. In germline, CDR1 is MDHEN, CDR2 SYDVKM. The CDR3 here is CASSNYGYTF. The CDR3 DNA reads TGTGCCAGCAGCAACTATGGCTACACCTTC.

This clonotype is termed medium-sized. CDR3 sequence (DNA): TGTGCCAGCAGCGCACGGGGTCAGCCCCAGCATTTT. Its protein is CASSARGQPQHF. The chain couples TRBV7-2 to TRBJ1-5; D unresolved. CDR1 is SGHTA and CDR2 is FQGNSA in the germline V gene. This CDR3 has 12 residues. V lost 5 bases and J 6 bases, leaving 8 bases between the germline ends.

This clonotype was seen more than once but under ten times. V is TRBV28 and J is TRBJ1-6; 9 bases are a match to TRBD1. J lost 7 bases, V lost 6 bases, and 7 bases had no gene match. The germline CDR1 and CDR2 sequences are MDHEN and SYDVKM. CDR3 length: 15 amino acids. The CDR3 loop is CASRRRDRANSPLHF. The CDR3 DNA sequence: TGTGCCAGCAGGCGCCGGGACAGGGCGAATTCACCCCTCCACTTT.

The chain links TRBV28 to TRBJ2-7; D possibly matches TRBD1 or TRBD2 (5 bases each). The CDR3 has 14 residues. Looked up from germline, CDR1 is MDHEN and CDR2 is SYDVKM. V lost 6 bases and J lost 9, with 21 bases in between. In DNA, the CDR3 is TGTGCCAGCAGCCACGGGACGGCCGGCATTGGGCAGTACTTC. Amino acids: CASSHGTAGIGQYF.

This chain uses TRBV20-1 with TRBJ1-6, with 11 positions matching TRBD1. Per germline, CDR1 DFQATT and CDR2 SNEGSKA (reference sequence). This CDR3 spans 15 amino acids. The V segment lost 8 bases and the J segment 1 base; nucleotides outside the gene matches: 4. DNA for the CDR3: TGCAGTCCGGGACAGGGGGGATCCTATAATTCACCCCTCCACTTT. It is translated as CSPGQGGSYNSPLHF.

The genes are TRBV2 and TRBJ1-1, with a tentative D call TRBD1 (6 bases). The V and J ends lost 8 bases and 0 bases respectively, with 7 bases between them. Germline V gene data show CDR1 as SNHLY and CDR2 as FYNNEI. The CDR3 runs to 12 residues. The DNA for the CDR3 is TGTGCCAGCTACAGGGTGAACACTGAAGCTTTCTTT. It yields the protein CASYRVNTEAFF. The full variable domain, rest sourced from reference TRBV2 and TRBJ1-1, is EPEVTQTPSHQVTQMGQEVILRCVPISNHLYFYWYRQILGQKVEFLVSFYNNEISEKSEIFDDQFSVERPDGSNFTLKIRSTKLEDSAMYFCASYRVNTEAFFGQGTRLTVV.

The V and J genes are TRBV7-2 and TRBJ2-7, with TRBD2 identical over 7 bases. This CDR3 has 14 residues. Per the germline V gene, CDR1 is SGHTA and CDR2 is FQGNSA. V lost 3 bases to trimming and J lost 4 bases; unmatched junction nucleotides: 6. This chain's CDR3 is CASSFAGERYEQYF. CDR3 coding DNA: TGTGCCAGCAGCTTTGCGGGAGAGAGGTACGAGCAGTACTTC.

The chain combines TRBV7-9 with TRBJ1-5; 7 nucleotides match TRBD1. CDR3 size: 15 residues. Germline values: CDR1 SEHNR, CDR2 FQNEAQ (reference sequence). J lost 4 bases, V lost 4 bases, and 7 bases had no gene match. The CDR3 loop reads CASSSTLQGNQPQHF. CDR3 in DNA: TGTGCCAGCAGCTCGACCCTACAGGGGAATCAGCCCCAGCATTTT.

The chain couples TRBV24-1 to TRBJ1-1; maybe TRBD1 (6 bases). Trimming removed 7 bases at V and 4 bases at J, with 12 bases between. CDR1 KGHDR and CDR2 SFDVKD come from the germline V gene. This CDR3 is built from 13 residues. CDR3 coding DNA: TGTGCCACCAGACTAGGGGGGGGCACTGAAGCTTTCTTT. It yields the protein CATRLGGGTEAFF.

This chain connects TRBV27 to TRBJ2-7; the D gene is possibly TRBD2 (7 bases). Looked up from germline, CDR1 is MNHEY and CDR2 is SMNVEV (reference sequence). This CDR3 has 14 residues. Trimming shortened V by 5 bases and J by 7 bases, and 18 bases separated the two germline ends. Here the CDR3 DNA reads TGTGCCAGCAGTCTAGGGGGGGGCCCAGGGGAGCAGTACTTC. Its protein is CASSLGGGPGEQYF.

The V gene is TRBV28, the J gene TRBJ1-2, with 7 nucleotides matching TRBD1. This CDR3 is 14 amino acids long. The V segment lost 5 bases and the J segment 8 bases; nucleotides outside the gene matches: 11. The V gene's germline CDR1 is MDHEN and CDR2 SYDVKM. Here the CDR3 DNA reads TGTGCCAGCAGTGCCCCGACAGGGTTCTGGGGCTACACCTTC. It codes for CASSAPTGFWGYTF.

V usage is TRBV20-1 and J usage is TRBJ1-5; 8 nucleotides line up with TRBD1. Looked up from germline, CDR1 is DFQATT and CDR2 is SNEGSKA (reference sequence). V was pared by 7 bases and J by 6 bases, with 8 bases of the junction left unmatched. CDR3 length equals 13 residues. Written as DNA, the CDR3 is TGCAGTGTTCCAGGGGGCACCGGTCAGCCCCAGCATTTT. This sequence encodes CSVPGGTGQPQHF.

V gene TRBV6-1 combines with J gene TRBJ2-7; no definite D call. Trimming stripped 6 bases from V and 3 bases from J, with 12 bases between. The CDR3 has 13 residues. Germline V gene sequence: CDR1 MNHNS, CDR2 SASEGT. CDR3 DNA: TGTGCCAGCAGCCTATTGGGGTACTACGAGCAGTACTTC. It codes for CASSLLGYYEQYF.

By sample share, this clonotype is medium-sized. The chain has TRBV20-1 and TRBJ1-6; unclear D gene. The CDR3 consists of 17 residues. CDR1 DFQATT and CDR2 SNEGSKA come from the germline V gene (reference sequence). Deletions cut 1 base from V and 5 bases from J, with 18 bases between. The CDR3 spells CSARGGRLDWDNSPLHF. CDR3 sequence (DNA): TGCAGTGCTAGAGGAGGACGTTTGGATTGGGATAATTCACCCCTCCACTTT.

The genes are TRBV10-3 and TRBJ2-5; 8 bases align to TRBD1. The germline V gene has CDR1 ENHRY and CDR2 SYGVKD. The trim removed 0 bases at V and 7 bases at J, leaving 4 bases unmatched. This CDR3 spans 14 amino acids. The CDR3: CAISESGQGGTQYF. CDR3 coding DNA: TGTGCCATCAGTGAGTCCGGACAGGGTGGGACCCAGTACTTC.

The chain employs TRBV6-1 and TRBJ2-7; tentatively, D is TRBD1 (6 bases). This CDR3 comprises 12 residues. The V and J ends lost 6 bases and 3 bases respectively, with 9 bases between them. Per the germline V gene, CDR1 is MNHNS and CDR2 is SASEGT. The CDR3 loop is CASSRDIYEQYF. CDR3 sequence (DNA): TGTGCCAGCAGCCGGGACATCTACGAGCAGTACTTC.

V gene TRBV7-9 combines with J gene TRBJ2-7, with D possibly matching TRBD2 (6 bases). The CDR3 contains 15 residues. The germline CDR1 and CDR2 sequences are SEHNR and FQNEAQ (reference sequence). The germline V and J ends were trimmed by 5 bases and 5 bases, with 19 bases remaining between them. The CDR3 loop reads CASSPVAEWGNEQYF. Written as DNA, the CDR3 is TGTGCCAGCAGCCCGGTAGCGGAGTGGGGTAACGAGCAGTACTTC.

This chain joins TRBV7-2 and TRBJ2-7; maybe TRBD1 (5 bases). V shed 5 bases and J shed 3 bases, with 11 bases lying between them. Germline loops: CDR1 SGHTA, CDR2 FQGNSA. The CDR3 extends over 13 amino acids. The CDR3 DNA reads as TGTGCCAGCAGCCCCCAAGGGGTCTACGAGCAGTACTTC. Translated, it gives CASSPQGVYEQYF. Variable domain in full (rest from reference TRBV7-2 and TRBJ2-7): GAGVSQSPSNKVTEKGKDVELRCDPISGHTALYWYRQSLGQGLEFLIYFQGNSAPDKSGLPSDRFSAERTGGSVSTLTIQRTQQEDSAVYLCASSPQGVYEQYFGPGTRLTVT.

The chain uses TRBV7-9 and TRBJ1-5, with TRBD1 identical over 8 bases. From germline, CDR1 is SEHNR and CDR2 FQNEAQ (reference sequence). The CDR3 has 15 residues. V trimming: 5 bases; J trimming: 3 bases; junction bases outside the gene matches: 6. CDR3 sequence reads: CASSLGQGLNQPQHF. CDR3 DNA: TGTGCCAGCAGCCTCGGACAGGGCCTCAATCAGCCCCAGCATTTT.

The chain recombines TRBV6-5 with TRBJ2-5; D assignment may be TRBD1 or TRBD2 (5 bases each). This CDR3 is built from 17 residues. Germline V gene lookup returns CDR1 MNHEY and CDR2 SVGAGI. V was clipped by 1 base and J by 5 bases, with 20 bases between them. Here the CDR3 DNA reads TGTGCCAGCAGTTACTGGGGACGGGGTGGTTCGCGGGAGACCCAGTACTTC. As protein: CASSYWGRGGSRETQYF.

The CDR3 sequence is CASSYLGTVSYEQYF. CDR3 nucleotide sequence: TGTGCCAGCAGTTACCTTGGGACAGTCTCCTACGAGCAGTACTTC. The V and J genes are TRBV6-5 and TRBJ2-7, with 7 bases fitting TRBD1. Trimming removed 2 bases from V and 0 bases from J; junction bases left unmatched: 4. Germline-derived CDR1 and CDR2 are MNHEY and SVGAGI. CDR3 length: 15 residues.

The sample holds a few counts of this clonotype. The chain carries TRBV20-1 and TRBJ1-5, with 8 bases identical to TRBD1. From germline, CDR1 is DFQATT and CDR2 SNEGSKA (reference sequence). The CDR3 length is 13 residues. Trimming cost V 3 bases and J 5 bases; bases outside gene matches: 3. DNA for the CDR3: TGCAGTGCTAGTGGGACAGGAGATCAGCCCCAGCATTTT. Translation: CSASGTGDQPQHF.